Following are 28 T cell receptor beta chains from one sample sequenced in a study of shared clonotypes between healthy human individuals. Assay used: immunoSEQ multiplex PCR; TCRdb lists only in-frame clones, some missing. The data hold approximately 460,000 clones, with 77% observed a single time. Sequencing used PBMCs. The receptor set was obtained from a woman between 40 and 50 years old in good health. Some clones in this sample may be carry-over from other donors' samples.

This clone was detected ten times or more. The CDR3, as DNA: TGTGCCAGTAGTCCTGGGGGACTTCTTGAGACCCAGTACTTC. Translating gives CASSPGGLLETQYF. V gene TRBV19 combines with J gene TRBJ2-5, with D perhaps TRBD2 (6 bases). V shed 5 bases and J shed 5 bases, with 15 bases lying between them. The length of the CDR3 is 14 residues. Germline CDR1 LNHDA, CDR2 SQIVND (reference sequence).

This chain uses TRBV28 with TRBJ2-7, with D unclear. V was shortened by 6 bases and J by 6 bases, with 9 bases between the two germline ends. CDR3 length: 11 amino acids. CDR1 and CDR2 (germline): MDHEN, SYDVKM. The CDR3, as DNA: TGTGCCAGCAGATCCGAGCTCGAGCAGTACTTC. It yields the protein CASRSELEQYF.

A few counts support this clone. This may stem from a read error, because a much larger clone lies one nucleotide away. The CDR3 DNA is TGTGCCAGCAGCTCCTCCTACGAGCAGTACTTC. It encodes CASSSSYEQYF. The rearrangement joins TRBV11-2 to TRBJ2-7; D is unclear. In germline, CDR1 is SGHAT, CDR2 FQNNGV. CDR3 length: 11 amino acids. Trimming removed 4 bases at V and 0 bases at J, with 1 base between.

As to this clone: Other DNA sequences in this sample translate to the same CDR3. The chain uses TRBV28 and TRBJ1-1; 9 bases line up with TRBD1. The CDR3 is made up of 12 amino acids. Germline V gene lookup returns CDR1 MDHEN and CDR2 SYDVKM. V lost 6 bases, J lost 5 bases, and 1 base stayed unmatched. The CDR3, as DNA: TGTGCCAGCAGGACAGGGGGAACTGAAGCTTTCTTT. Amino acids: CASRTGGTEAFF. Full variable domain (missing parts from reference TRBV28 and TRBJ1-1): DVKVTQSSRYLVKRTGEKVFLECVQDMDHENMFWYRQDPGLGLRLIYFSYDVKMKEKGDIPEGYSVSREKKERFSLILESASTNQTSMYLCASRTGGTEAFFGQGTRLTVV.

Concerning this clone: A far larger clone is a single base away, which makes a read error likely. This chain joins TRBV28 and TRBJ1-5; D gene unclear. CDR3 length: 13 amino acids. Deletions cut 3 bases from V and 4 bases from J, with 7 bases between. Germline values: CDR1 MDHEN, CDR2 SYDVKM. The CDR3 DNA sequence: TGTGCCAGCAGTTTCCACGGAAATCAGCCCCAGCATTTT. It codes for CASSFHGNQPQHF.

CDR3 DNA sequence: TGTGCCAGCATACAACCGGGGAGCACTGAAGCTTTCTTT. Translated, it gives CASIQPGSTEAFF. The V and J genes are TRBV28 and TRBJ1-1; no definite D call. V lost 7 bases, J lost 4 bases, and 13 bases lay in between. Germline CDR1 reads MDHEN; CDR2 reads SYDVKM. The CDR3 has 13 amino acids. The whole variable domain, filled in from reference TRBV28 and TRBJ1-1, reads DVKVTQSSRYLVKRTGEKVFLECVQDMDHENMFWYRQDPGLGLRLIYFSYDVKMKEKGDIPEGYSVSREKKERFSLILESASTNQTSMYLCASIQPGSTEAFFGQGTRLTVV.

The chain carries TRBV4-3 and TRBJ2-5, with 9 bases that match TRBD1. The V gene's germline CDR1 is LGHNA and CDR2 YSLEER. The CDR3 sequence is 15 residues long. The trim removed 1 base at V and 2 bases at J, leaving 2 bases unmatched. This CDR3 reads CASSQGDRDQETQYF. The CDR3 DNA is TGCGCCAGCAGCCAAGGGGACAGGGATCAAGAGACCCAGTACTTC.

The V call is TRBV6-1, the J call TRBJ2-1; TRBD2 aligns across 8 bases. Germline V gene lookup returns CDR1 MNHNS and CDR2 SASEGT. Trimming took 8 bases from V and 10 from J; bases not matched to a gene: 4. CDR3 length: 11 amino acids. The CDR3 DNA reads TGTGCCAGCCCGACGGGGGGGGAGCAGTTCTTC. The encoded protein is CASPTGGEQFF.

The genes are TRBV11-2 and TRBJ2-2; D is perhaps TRBD2 (5 bases). Per germline, CDR1 SGHAT and CDR2 FQNNGV. Trimming took 1 base from V and 4 from J, leaving 10 bases between them. The CDR3 spans 15 residues. CDR3 amino acids: CASSLGGSPTGELFF. CDR3 bases: TGTGCCAGCAGCTTAGGCGGGTCTCCCACCGGGGAGCTGTTTTTT.

V gene TRBV5-1 combines with J gene TRBJ1-1; TRBD1 agrees at 10 bases. The CDR3 extends over 15 amino acids. Germline V gives CDR1 SGHRS, CDR2 YFSETQ. Germline trimming cut 4 bases from V and 5 bases from J; bases unmatched to any gene: 8. In DNA, the CDR3 is TGCGCCAGCAGCCTAAGGACAGGGGGGACAACTGAAGCTTTCTTT. Amino acids: CASSLRTGGTTEAFF.

This sequence joins TRBV4-2 and TRBJ2-1; no firm D call. This CDR3 is 11 amino acids long. Per the germline V gene, CDR1 is LGHNA and CDR2 is YNFKEQ. Trimming cost V 2 bases and J 9 bases, with 5 bases left between them. CDR3: CASSQFVEQFF. CDR3 sequence (DNA): TGTGCCAGCAGCCAATTTGTTGAGCAGTTCTTC.

The rearrangement uses TRBV29-1 and TRBJ1-4, with D perhaps matching TRBD1 (6 bases). V was pared by 3 bases and J by 6 bases, with 8 bases between. Germline V gene sequence: CDR1 SQVTM, CDR2 ANQGSEA. The CDR3 length is 12 residues. Here the CDR3 reads CSVDRGDEKLFF. DNA of the CDR3: TGCAGCGTTGATAGGGGGGATGAAAAACTGTTTTTT.

This clone has a handful of counts. A far bigger clonotype differs at one base, so this is likely a read error. This chain joins TRBV29-1 and TRBJ1-2; 7 bases match TRBD1. Germline lookup yields CDR1 SQVTM and CDR2 ANQGSEA. This CDR3 spans 15 amino acids. In DNA, the CDR3 is TGCAGCGTTGAAGAGTGGCAAGGGGTTGTAGGGGGCTACGCCTTC. Protein sequence: CSVEEWQGVVGGYAF.

This chain joins TRBV25-1 and TRBJ2-1, with 12 bases that match TRBD1. CDR1 and CDR2 from the germline V gene are MGHDK and SYGVNS. The CDR3 extends over 17 amino acids. V lost 4 bases to trimming and J lost 7 bases; unmatched junction nucleotides: 11. CDR3 protein: CASSGGQGAFLGNEQFF. CDR3 in DNA: TGTGCCAGCAGTGGGGGACAGGGGGCTTTTTTAGGGAATGAGCAGTTCTTC.

V is TRBV7-2 and J is TRBJ2-3; 8 bases are shared with TRBD1. The length of the CDR3 is 16 residues. CDR1 is SGHTA and CDR2 is FQGNSA in the germline V gene. The V gene end was trimmed by 2 bases and the J gene end by 0 bases; junction bases not matched to a gene: 4. For the CDR3, the DNA is TGTGCCAGCAGCTTACAGGGGGCCGCTAGCACAGATACGCAGTATTTT. Amino acid sequence: CASSLQGAASTDTQYF.

The chain employs TRBV27 and TRBJ1-5; unclear D gene. Looked up from germline, CDR1 is MNHEY and CDR2 is SMNVEV (reference sequence). V gave up 5 bases and J gave up 5 bases, with 19 bases separating them. CDR3 length: 16 residues. The CDR3 region has the DNA TGTGCCAGCAGTCCGTCCCCTGCCAGTCCCCATCAGCCCCAGCATTTT. It codes for CASSPSPASPHQPQHF.

The V call is TRBV19, the J call TRBJ2-1; 11 bases align to TRBD2. The junction had 5 bases not matched to a gene; V was cut back by 2 bases and J by 5 bases. This CDR3 contains 16 residues. CDR1 and CDR2 from the germline V gene are LNHDA and SQIVND (reference sequence). CDR3 coding DNA: TGTGCCAGTAGTATACAACTAGCGGGAGTTAACAATGAGCAGTTCTTC. Translation: CASSIQLAGVNNEQFF. Full variable domain (missing parts from reference TRBV19 and TRBJ2-1): DGGITQSPKYLFRKEGQNVTLSCEQNLNHDAMYWYRQDPGQGLRLIYYSQIVNDFQKGDIAEGYSVSREKKESFPLTVTSAQKNPTAFYLCASSIQLAGVNNEQFFGPGTRLTVL.

V is TRBV5-4 and J is TRBJ1-5, with a possible D match to TRBD1 (5 bases). The CDR3 totals 17 residues. V lost 0 bases and J 7 bases, leaving 20 bases between the germline ends. Germline lookup yields CDR1 SGHNT and CDR2 YYREEE (reference sequence). The CDR3 DNA is TGTGCCAGCAGCTTGGGGCCCGGGACCCCGATGGGGCAGCCCCAGCATTTT. Its protein is CASSLGPGTPMGQPQHF. Looking up the rest from reference TRBV5-4 and TRBJ1-5 gives the full variable domain: ETGVTQSPTHLIKTRGQQVTLRCSSQSGHNTVSWYQQALGQGPQFIFQYYREEENGRGNFPPRFSGLQFPNYSSELNVNALELDDSALYLCASSLGPGTPMGQPQHFGDGTRLSIL.

This clone was observed at least ten times. The chain recombines TRBV7-9 with TRBJ2-3, with TRBD2 as a possible D gene (6 bases). V lost 5 bases to trimming and J lost 7 bases, with 22 bases between them. The CDR3 is made up of 16 amino acids. Germline V CDR1 and CDR2: SEHNR, FQNEAQ (reference sequence). CDR3 bases: TGTGCCAGCAGCCTGGGGAGATTATTGCGGGAAAATACGCAGTATTTT. Translating it yields CASSLGRLLRENTQYF.

This clone was detected only a few times. In the same sample, other DNA sequences code for this CDR3. This sequence joins TRBV28 and TRBJ2-7; TRBD1 aligns across 7 bases. The V segment lost 5 bases and the J segment 2 bases; nucleotides outside the gene matches: 6. The V gene's germline CDR1 is MDHEN and CDR2 SYDVKM. CDR3 length: 14 residues. The CDR3 nucleotides are TGTGCCAGCAGTCCCCCCGGGACAGCCTACGAGCAGTACTTC. Encoded protein: CASSPPGTAYEQYF.

In regard to this clone: One base away lies a much larger clone, so this may be a sequencing read error. This sequence joins TRBV18 and TRBJ1-5; no firm D call. CDR1 and CDR2 from the germline V gene are KGHSH and LQKENI. This CDR3 region has 16 residues. The CDR3 here is CASSPTTDYSNQPRHF. The CDR3 DNA sequence: TGTGCCAGCTCACCAACGACGGATTATAGCAATCAGCCCCGGCATTTT.

This clone showed up just once. This chain joins TRBV7-9 and TRBJ2-5; D is ambiguous. Germline CDR1 SEHNR, CDR2 FQNEAQ (reference sequence). The V gene lost 10 bases and the J gene lost 5 bases, with 5 bases spanning the gap. This CDR3 region has 9 residues. The chain's CDR3 is CATGETQYF. CDR3 nucleotide sequence: TGTGCCACCGGGGAGACCCAGTACTTC.

This chain uses TRBV7-2 with TRBJ2-2, with TRBD2 matching over 11 bases. Germline CDR1 SGHTA, CDR2 FQGNSA. V was clipped by 3 bases and J by 5 bases; unmatched bases: 2. The CDR3 covers 15 residues. CDR3 nucleotides: TGTGCCAGCAGCTTCCGGACTAGCGGGACCGGGGAGCTGTTTTTT. Protein sequence: CASSFRTSGTGELFF.

The J gene is TRBJ2-7, the V gene TRBV20-1; tentative D call: TRBD1 (6 bases). The germline gives CDR1 DFQATT, CDR2 SNEGSKA (reference sequence). The CDR3 length is 11 residues. V gave up 7 bases and J gave up 2 bases, with 9 bases separating them. CDR3 DNA sequence: TGCAGTGGACAGGCGACCTACGAGCAGTACTTC. It encodes CSGQATYEQYF.

The chain links TRBV4-1 to TRBJ1-3; no reliable D call. CDR1 and CDR2 from the germline V gene are MGHRA and YSYEKL. V lost 2 bases, J lost 0 bases, and 8 bases lay in between. This CDR3 has 15 residues. CDR3 sequence: CASSQPSFSGNTIYF. The CDR3 DNA is TGCGCCAGCAGCCAACCCAGCTTCTCTGGAAACACCATATATTTT.

Turning to this clone: The same CDR3 arises from other DNA sequences in this sample as well. The V call is TRBV7-2, the J call TRBJ2-2; 7 nucleotides align to TRBD1. V was clipped by 0 bases and J by 14 bases; unmatched bases: 6. Per germline, CDR1 SGHTA and CDR2 FQGNSA. This CDR3 has 13 residues. The CDR3 nucleotides are TGTGCCAGCAGCTTAGCGAGACAGGGAGAACTGTTTTTT. Translation gives CASSLARQGELFF.

This clone was seen more than once but under ten times. Here the CDR3 reads CASSLRTGGLETQYF. For the CDR3, the DNA is TGTGCCAGCAGCTTACGGACAGGGGGCTTGGAGACCCAGTACTTC. The chain links TRBV7-9 to TRBJ2-5; the match to TRBD1 covers 11 bases. Germline V gene sequence: CDR1 SEHNR, CDR2 FQNEAQ (reference sequence). This CDR3 comprises 15 residues. V was clipped by 2 bases and J by 5 bases; unmatched bases: 4.

Comments on this clone: Other nucleotide sequences in the sample specify the same CDR3. The chain is built from TRBV18 and TRBJ2-6, with D possibly called TRBD1 or TRBD2 (5 bases each). CDR1 and CDR2 (germline): KGHSH, LQKENI. The V end was cut by 1 base, the J end by 0 bases, with 13 bases between. This CDR3 comprises 18 residues. The CDR3 DNA reads TGTGCCAGCTCACCACGTGGGACCGATTTCTCTGGGGCCAACGTCCTGACTTTC. It translates to CASSPRGTDFSGANVLTF. The full variable domain, its missing parts supplied by reference TRBV18 and TRBJ2-6, is NAGVMQNPRHLVRRRGQEARLRCSPMKGHSHVYWYRQLPEEGLKFMVYLQKENIIDESGMPKERFSAEFPKEGPSILRIQQVVRGDSAAYFCASSPRGTDFSGANVLTFGAGSRLTVL.